Following are 23 T cell receptor beta chains from one sample sequenced in a study of blood T cell repertoires in COVID-19. Libraries were prepared by immunoSEQ multiplex PCR; TCRdb keeps only in-frame clonotypes and omits some of them. The sample gives about 28,000 clones, about 85% of which show up once; about a sixth is in the top ten. The sequencing input was peripheral blood. These receptors came from a woman in her fifties or sixties with acute or convalescent COVID-19.

This chain connects TRBV9 to TRBJ1-1; 9 positions match TRBD1. Germline assignment: CDR1 SGDLS and CDR2 YYNGEE. The CDR3 has 16 residues. Trimming at V came to 4 bases and at J to 1 base, leaving 8 bases not matched to a gene. DNA of the CDR3: TGTGCCAGCAGCACACGGGACAGGGCACCGAACACTGAAGCTTTCTTT. Translated: CASSTRDRAPNTEAFF.

This clone was counted only a few times. The CDR3 nucleotides read TGTGCCAGTAGGGGGACTTACAATGAGCAGTTCTTC. Translated, it gives CASRGTYNEQFF. The chain recombines TRBV19 with TRBJ2-1; TRBD2 is a possible D gene (6 bases). CDR3 length: 12 residues. V was shortened by 6 bases and J by 4 bases, with 7 bases between the two germline ends. Germline CDR1 and CDR2: LNHDA and SQIVND (reference sequence).

This chain joins TRBV7-3 and TRBJ2-3; tentative D call: TRBD2 (6 bases). Germline CDR1 reads SGHTA; CDR2 reads FQGTGA. The V end was cut by 0 bases, the J end by 0 bases, with 7 bases between. This CDR3 region has 15 residues. Written as DNA, the CDR3 is TGTGCCAGCAGCTTAACTGGGACTAGCACAGATACGCAGTATTTT. The encoded protein is CASSLTGTSTDTQYF. The full variable domain, with the rest looked up from reference TRBV7-3 and TRBJ2-3, is GAGVSQTPSNKVTEKGKYVELRCDPISGHTALYWYRQSLGQGPEFLIYFQGTGAADDSGLPNDRFFAVRPEGSVSTLKIQRTERGDSAVYLCASSLTGTSTDTQYFGPGTRLTVL.

A few counts support this clone. The chain recombines TRBV6-6 with TRBJ1-5; the match to TRBD1 covers 7 bases. The V gene's germline CDR1 is MNHNY and CDR2 SVGAGI (reference sequence). Trimming cost V 0 bases and J 5 bases; bases outside gene matches: 7. CDR3 length equals 16 residues. The CDR3 DNA follows: TGTGCCAGCAGTTACTCCTCGACAGGGCCCTATCAGCCCCAGCATTTT. Its translation: CASSYSSTGPYQPQHF.

This chain joins TRBV10-3 and TRBJ2-2; 14 bases map to TRBD2. J was trimmed by 5 bases and V by 11 bases; bases with no gene match: 16. Germline CDR1 ENHRY, CDR2 SYGVKD. This CDR3 is built from 18 residues. The CDR3 sequence is CASTARVGTSGGTGELFF. The CDR3 DNA follows: TGTGCCTCAACCGCAAGGGTGGGGACTAGCGGGGGAACCGGGGAGCTGTTTTTT.

This clone was counted a single time. The V gene is TRBV2, the J gene TRBJ1-1, with D possibly TRBD1 on 5 matching bases. CDR3 size: 14 residues. Per germline, CDR1 SNHLY and CDR2 FYNNEI. Trimming took off 3 bases at V and 4 bases at J, with 12 bases between the two ends. This CDR3 reads CASSDQWGGTEAFF. The CDR3 coding sequence is TGTGCCAGCAGTGATCAATGGGGCGGCACTGAAGCTTTCTTT.

The J gene is TRBJ2-3, the V gene TRBV27; possible D gene TRBD1, 6 bases. CDR1 and CDR2 from the germline V gene are MNHEY and SMNVEV (reference sequence). The CDR3 loop spans 14 amino acids. Trimming pared 7 bases from V and 3 bases from J, leaving 14 bases between. CDR3 protein: CASTWGQGTDTQYF. As DNA, the CDR3 is TGTGCCAGCACATGGGGGCAGGGGACAGATACGCAGTATTTT.

The gene calls are TRBV29-1 and TRBJ2-6; the D is unclear. Deletions cut 4 bases from V and 3 bases from J, with 7 bases between. This CDR3 is built from 13 residues. CDR1 and CDR2 (germline): SQVTM, ANQGSEA. As DNA, the CDR3 is TGCAGCGTTGCGGAGAGTGGGGCCAACGTCCTGACTTTC. Amino acid sequence: CSVAESGANVLTF.

This clone was detected a few times. The chain recombines TRBV2 with TRBJ1-5, with D perhaps matching TRBD1 (6 bases). The CDR3 contains 17 residues. CDR1 SNHLY and CDR2 FYNNEI come from the germline V gene. V was cut by 6 bases and J by 0 bases, with 18 bases left in between. The CDR3 is CASSWTAGVNSNQPQHF. CDR3 coding DNA: TGTGCCAGCAGCTGGACAGCAGGCGTAAATAGCAATCAGCCCCAGCATTTT.

The chain joins TRBV29-1 to TRBJ1-2; D remains unclear. The CDR3 contains 12 residues. Trimming shortened V by 3 bases and J by 7 bases, and 12 bases separated the two germline ends. The germline gives CDR1 SQVTM, CDR2 ANQGSEA. CDR3 sequence: CSVDKGGFGYTF. The CDR3 DNA is TGCAGCGTTGATAAGGGAGGATTTGGCTACACCTTC. Together with reference TRBV29-1 and TRBJ1-2, the CDR3 gives the full variable domain: SAVISQKPSRDICQRGTSLTIQCQVDSQVTMMFWYRQQPGQSLTLIATANQGSEATYESGFVIDKFPISRPNLTFSTLTVSNMSPEDSSIYLCSVDKGGFGYTFGSGTRLTVV.

The chain links TRBV27 to TRBJ1-2; TRBD1 matches 9 bases. With 5 bases clipped from V and 4 bases from J, the junction kept 11 bases outside the gene matches. This CDR3 comprises 16 residues. From germline, CDR1 is MNHEY and CDR2 SMNVEV (reference sequence). The CDR3 DNA sequence: TGTGCCAGCAGTAGGGGACAGGGTTTTAGTAGCTATGGCTACACCTTC. Protein sequence: CASSRGQGFSSYGYTF.

The count of this clone is one. The J gene is TRBJ1-2, the V gene TRBV5-4; 7 nucleotides agree with TRBD1. With 0 bases clipped from V and 3 bases from J, the junction kept 2 bases outside the gene matches. This CDR3 comprises 14 residues. From germline, CDR1 is SGHNT and CDR2 YYREEE (reference sequence). CDR3 in DNA: TGTGCCAGCAGCTTGGGGCAGGGGGACTATGGCTACACCTTC. It translates to CASSLGQGDYGYTF.

The gene calls are TRBV7-9 and TRBJ1-1, with D possibly being TRBD1 (6 bases). Germline loops: CDR1 SEHNR, CDR2 FQNEAQ (reference sequence). This CDR3 region has 15 residues. V shed 5 bases and J shed 0 bases, with 13 bases lying between them. The CDR3 DNA reads as TGTGCCAGCAGCCCCTGGACAGCCATGAACACTGAAGCTTTCTTT. This translates into CASSPWTAMNTEAFF.

V and J are TRBV24-1 and TRBJ2-1; D gene unclear. CDR1 is KGHDR and CDR2 is SFDVKD in the germline V gene. Trimming took 0 bases from V and 12 from J, leaving 14 bases between them. The CDR3 runs 14 residues. CDR3 nucleotides: TGTGCCACCAGTGATTTGAAGACGGCGGTTGGGCAGTTCTTC. Amino acid sequence: CATSDLKTAVGQFF.

This rearrangement joins TRBV4-1 to TRBJ1-1; D not certain. V was shortened by 4 bases and J by 3 bases, with 9 bases between the two germline ends. The CDR3 covers 13 residues. Germline CDR1 reads MGHRA; CDR2 reads YSYEKL. DNA of the CDR3: TGCGCCAGCAGCCCGTCGGGGTACACTGAAGCTTTCTTT. Protein: CASSPSGYTEAFF.

The chain employs TRBV4-1 and TRBJ2-1; TRBD1 aligns across 10 bases. The trim removed 3 bases at V and 10 bases at J, leaving 9 bases unmatched. The CDR3 is 15 residues long. Germline CDR1 reads MGHRA; CDR2 reads YSYEKL. The CDR3 sequence is CASSHPRTGGGEQFF. The CDR3 region has the DNA TGCGCCAGCAGCCACCCAAGGACAGGGGGGGGAGAGCAGTTCTTC.

The V call is TRBV15, the J call TRBJ1-6, with TRBD1 matching over 9 bases. There are 14 residues in the CDR3. Germline trimming cut 3 bases from V and 10 bases from J; bases unmatched to any gene: 4. Per the germline V gene, CDR1 is LNHNV and CDR2 is YYDKDF (reference sequence). Here the CDR3 reads CATSRDRGGSPLHF. The CDR3 coding sequence is TGTGCCACCAGCAGGGACAGGGGTGGGTCACCCCTCCACTTT.

The rearrangement links TRBV11-1 to TRBJ1-1; the D is unclear. There are 14 residues in the CDR3. CDR1 SGHAT and CDR2 FQDESV come from the germline V gene (reference sequence). The V and J ends lost 7 bases and 1 base respectively, with 13 bases between them. The CDR3 loop reads CASTGSRGNTEAFF. The CDR3 DNA is TGTGCCAGCACGGGGAGTCGGGGGAACACTGAAGCTTTCTTT.

The gene calls are TRBV4-2 and TRBJ2-5; 15 bases map to TRBD2. The V gene's germline CDR1 is LGHNA and CDR2 YNFKEQ. This CDR3 is built from 17 residues. Unmatched junction bases numbered 3, after V lost 0 bases and J lost 4 bases. Here the CDR3 DNA reads TGTGCCAGCAGCCAAGAAGGACTAGCGGGGGGGCTAGAGACCCAGTACTTC. Translated: CASSQEGLAGGLETQYF.

The genes are TRBV2 and TRBJ1-2, with D unresolved. The length of the CDR3 is 14 residues. V lost 2 bases and J 5 bases, leaving 12 bases between the germline ends. The germline V gene has CDR1 SNHLY and CDR2 FYNNEI. CDR3 region: CASSESADRYGYTF. The DNA for the CDR3 is TGTGCCAGCAGTGAATCCGCGGATAGGTATGGCTACACCTTC.

The chain couples TRBV6-1 to TRBJ2-7; 7 positions match TRBD1. V trimming: 2 bases; J trimming: 3 bases; junction bases outside the gene matches: 7. The CDR3 spans 15 residues. Looked up from germline, CDR1 is MNHNS and CDR2 is SASEGT. The CDR3 DNA is TGTGCCAGCAGTGAAAAGTGGTGGGACAGCTACGAGCAGTACTTC. It translates to CASSEKWWDSYEQYF.

This chain's CDR3 is CASSLLGQPQETQYF. The CDR3 nucleotides read TGTGCCAGCAGCTTATTGGGACAGCCCCAAGAGACCCAGTACTTC. The chain has TRBV7-2 and TRBJ2-5, with 7 positions matching TRBD1. V lost 2 bases, J lost 1 base, and 4 bases stayed unmatched. CDR3 length: 15 amino acids. Germline lookup yields CDR1 SGHTA and CDR2 FQGNSA.

V usage is TRBV28 and J usage is TRBJ1-5; no firm D call. CDR3 length equals 15 residues. From germline, CDR1 is MDHEN and CDR2 SYDVKM. Between the trimmed V and J ends, which lost 6 bases and 4 bases, there was a span of 16 bases. This CDR3 reads CASRSTYGSNQPQHF. For the CDR3, the DNA is TGTGCCAGCAGGTCTACATACGGGAGTAATCAGCCCCAGCATTTT.